This TCR beta chain came from a study of patients and donors after allogeneic stem cell transplantation. TCRdb re-called the RT-PCR reads through MiXCR, storing one row per CDR3 protein. Counted here are under 30,000 distinct CDR3 sequences, 7.5% to 9% occurring once; the ten biggest clones make up 48%. This clonotype has a handful of counts. One end of the junction is discordant with germline, which a read error may explain. Looked up from germline, CDR1 is MNHEY and CDR2 is SMNVEV (reference sequence). This CDR3 region has 17 residues. The receptor was derived from a human donor who was either an allogeneic HSCT recipient or a stem cell or donor lymphocyte infusion donor (not recorded which). It is not recorded whose cells these are; they may come from a transplant donor. Sequenced input: blood, either unsorted or a sorted T cell fraction (not recorded which). This sequence joins TRBV27 and TRBJ2-2, with D perhaps matching TRBD1 or TRBD2 (5 bases each). The CDR3 loop is CASSLGTSSLRTGDLFF. The CDR3 coding sequence is TGTGCCAGCAGTCTAGGGACCAGCTCCCTGCGGACCGGGGATCTGTTTTTT.